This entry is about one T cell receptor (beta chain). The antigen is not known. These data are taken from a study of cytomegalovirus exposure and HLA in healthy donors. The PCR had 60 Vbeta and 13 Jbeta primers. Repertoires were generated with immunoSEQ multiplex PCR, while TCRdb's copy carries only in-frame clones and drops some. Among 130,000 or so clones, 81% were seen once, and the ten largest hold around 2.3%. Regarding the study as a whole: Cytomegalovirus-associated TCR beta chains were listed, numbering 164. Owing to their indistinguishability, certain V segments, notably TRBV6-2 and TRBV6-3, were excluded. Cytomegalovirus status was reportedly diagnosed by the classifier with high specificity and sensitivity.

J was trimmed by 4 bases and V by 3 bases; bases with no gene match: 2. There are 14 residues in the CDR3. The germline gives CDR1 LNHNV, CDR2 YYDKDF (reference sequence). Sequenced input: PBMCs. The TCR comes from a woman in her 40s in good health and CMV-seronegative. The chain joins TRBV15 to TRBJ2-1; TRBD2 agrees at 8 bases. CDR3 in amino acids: CATSSGGVYNEQFF. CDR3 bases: TGTGCCACCAGCAGCGGGGGGGTTTACAATGAGCAGTTCTTC.